This TCR beta chain stems from a study of OX40 agonist ivuxolimab in advanced cancers. Of note for this clone: What it binds is not known.

Sequencing was performed with immunoSEQ multiplex PCR; in TCRdb, only in-frame clones are kept and a portion is missing. Of roughly 65,000 clones in the sample, 82% were seen once. Study conclusions and caveats: It was not determined which antigens were specifically recognized by the peripheral T cells that had undergone clonal expansion.

This CDR3 is 14 amino acids long. Germline-derived CDR1 and CDR2 are SGHTA and FQGNSA. Unmatched junction bases numbered 0, after V lost 3 bases and J lost 3 bases. The chain employs TRBV7-2 and TRBJ2-5; TRBD2 matches 11 bases. Specimen: CD4+ or CD8+ T cells sorted from blood, collected in a trial of the OX40 agonist ivuxolimab. The TCR comes from an adult with an advanced solid tumor such as melanoma, head and neck, liver or kidney cancer. The CDR3 nucleotides read TGTGCCAGCAGCTTTAGCGGGGGGGAAGAGACCCAGTACTTC. This encodes CASSFSGGEETQYF.